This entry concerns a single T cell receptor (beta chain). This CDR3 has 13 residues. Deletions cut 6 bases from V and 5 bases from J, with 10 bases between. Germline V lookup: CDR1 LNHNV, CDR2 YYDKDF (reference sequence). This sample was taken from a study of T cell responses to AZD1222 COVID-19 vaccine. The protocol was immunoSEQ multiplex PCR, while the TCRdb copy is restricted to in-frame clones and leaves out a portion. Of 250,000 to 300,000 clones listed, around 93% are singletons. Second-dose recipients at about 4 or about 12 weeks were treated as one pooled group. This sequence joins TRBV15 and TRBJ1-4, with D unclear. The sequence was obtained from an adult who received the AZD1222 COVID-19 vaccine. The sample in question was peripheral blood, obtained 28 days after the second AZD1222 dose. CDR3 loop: CATRSSLNEKLFF. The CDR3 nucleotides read TGTGCCACCAGGTCTAGCTTAAATGAAAAACTGTTTTTT.